The 31 T cell receptor beta chains given below trace back to one sample, sequenced in a study of cytomegalovirus exposure and HLA in healthy donors. PCR used 60 Vbeta primers and 13 Jbeta primers. Libraries were prepared by immunoSEQ multiplex PCR; TCRdb keeps only in-frame clonotypes and omits some of them. The top ten clones hold approximately 2.3% of a sample with approximately 170,000 clones, 65% to 85% of them seen once. The specimen was PBMCs. The origin of the receptors is a male donor in good health and CMV-seronegative.

This clone was counted a single time. The chain employs TRBV9 and TRBJ2-5, with D perhaps TRBD1 (5 bases). The V gene lost 0 bases and the J gene lost 4 bases, with 13 bases spanning the gap. CDR3 length: 15 amino acids. CDR1 and CDR2 from the germline V gene are SGDLS and YYNGEE. This chain's CDR3 is CASSVGAGFTETQYF. The CDR3 coding sequence is TGTGCCAGCAGCGTAGGGGCAGGGTTCACAGAGACCCAGTACTTC.

This chain joins TRBV28 and TRBJ2-1; 7 bases match TRBD2. CDR1 MDHEN and CDR2 SYDVKM come from the germline V gene. Trimming removed 3 bases from V and 2 bases from J; junction bases left unmatched: 7. This CDR3 contains 16 residues. In nucleotides, the CDR3 is TGTGCCAGCAGTTTTTCTAGCGGAGGGACCTACAATGAGCAGTTCTTC. Translating gives CASSFSSGGTYNEQFF.

The chain combines TRBV5-4 with TRBJ2-3; D unclear. V lost 3 bases and J lost 2, with 4 bases in between. CDR3 length: 12 amino acids. The germline CDR1 and CDR2 sequences are SGHNT and YYREEE (reference sequence). CDR3 DNA sequence: TGTGCCAGCAGCTCCAACACAGATACGCAGTATTTT. Translated: CASSSNTDTQYF. Based on the CDR3 plus reference TRBV5-4 and TRBJ2-3, the full variable domain is ETGVTQSPTHLIKTRGQQVTLRCSSQSGHNTVSWYQQALGQGPQFIFQYYREEENGRGNFPPRFSGLQFPNYSSELNVNALELDDSALYLCASSSNTDTQYFGPGTRLTVL.

In nucleotides, the CDR3 is TGCAGCGGGGGAGAGAGGGTGAACACTGAAGCTTTCTTT. Translated, it gives CSGGERVNTEAFF. The V call is TRBV29-1, the J call TRBJ1-1; D call uncertain. V lost 7 bases, J lost 0 bases, and 12 bases lay in between. The CDR3 sequence is 13 residues long. Germline V gives CDR1 SQVTM, CDR2 ANQGSEA.

The sample holds a few counts of this clone. This rearrangement joins TRBV19 to TRBJ1-1, with D uncertain. V gave up 3 bases and J gave up 7 bases, with 15 bases separating them. There are 14 residues in the CDR3. Germline CDR1 is LNHDA and CDR2 is SQIVND (reference sequence). The CDR3 region is CASSISRVMGEAFF. In DNA, the CDR3 is TGTGCCAGTAGTATTTCCCGGGTCATGGGTGAAGCTTTCTTT.

The gene calls are TRBV19 and TRBJ2-1, with 9 bases lining up with TRBD1. V lost 5 bases and J lost 2; bases outside the gene matches: 7. The germline CDR1 and CDR2 sequences are LNHDA and SQIVND (reference sequence). The CDR3 runs 16 residues. CDR3 in DNA: TGTGCCAGTAGTCCGTGGACAGGGGAAGCCTACAATGAGCAGTTCTTC. As protein: CASSPWTGEAYNEQFF.

Written as DNA, the CDR3 is TGTGCCAGCAGAAGGACTAGCGGGGGCTCCTACGAGCAGTACTTC. Protein: CASRRTSGGSYEQYF. V is TRBV2 and J is TRBJ2-7, with 13 bases fitting TRBD2. The CDR3 spans 15 residues. Germline V lookup: CDR1 SNHLY, CDR2 FYNNEI. Germline trimming cut 6 bases from V and 0 bases from J; bases unmatched to any gene: 2. Full variable domain (remainder filled in from reference TRBV2 and TRBJ2-7): EPEVTQTPSHQVTQMGQEVILRCVPISNHLYFYWYRQILGQKVEFLVSFYNNEISEKSEIFDDQFSVERPDGSNFTLKIRSTKLEDSAMYFCASRRTSGGSYEQYFGPGTRLTVT.

This clone was counted between two and nine times. The V call is TRBV6-5, the J call TRBJ2-5; tentative D call: TRBD1 (6 bases). Germline assignment: CDR1 MNHEY and CDR2 SVGAGI. CDR3 length: 15 amino acids. Trimming removed 5 bases at V and 2 bases at J, with 15 bases between. CDR3 loop: CASSPAGTRQETQYF. DNA for the CDR3: TGTGCCAGCAGTCCGGCCGGGACACGACAAGAGACCCAGTACTTC.

This clone was observed a few times. A junction boundary mismatches the germline segment, possibly from a read error. This chain uses TRBV6-5 with TRBJ2-7, with 9 bases lining up with TRBD2. CDR1 is MNHEY and CDR2 is SVGAGI in the germline V gene. This CDR3 has 14 residues. The CDR3 loop is CASSYSTSGYGQYF. The CDR3 DNA reads TGTGCCAGCAGTTACTCCACTAGCGGGTACGGGCAGTACTTC.

In DNA, the CDR3 is TGTGCCAGCAGTCCTTTGAGGGTGGGCTATGGCTACACCTTC. It yields the protein CASSPLRVGYGYTF. The chain links TRBV27 to TRBJ1-2, with D uncertain. V lost 5 bases and J lost 4, with 14 bases in between. The CDR3 totals 14 residues. From germline, CDR1 is MNHEY and CDR2 SMNVEV (reference sequence).

This chain connects TRBV10-3 to TRBJ2-7, with D possibly being TRBD2 (5 bases). Germline assignment: CDR1 ENHRY and CDR2 SYGVKD. The germline V and J ends were trimmed by 0 bases and 2 bases, with 8 bases remaining between them. CDR3 length equals 14 residues. The CDR3 is CAISESRGAYEQYF. In nucleotides, the CDR3 is TGTGCCATCAGTGAGTCTCGGGGTGCCTACGAGCAGTACTTC.

The CDR3 region has the DNA TGCGCCAGCAGCCAGTCGGGCTTACCAGACGGGGAAGAGACCCAGTACTTC. Amino acid sequence: CASSQSGLPDGEETQYF. V gene TRBV4-3 combines with J gene TRBJ2-5, with D maybe TRBD2 (5 bases). The V gene's germline CDR1 is LGHNA and CDR2 YSLEER. The CDR3 spans 17 residues. V lost 3 bases to trimming and J lost 3 bases, with 20 bases between them.

This clone was observed a handful of times. The chain's CDR3 is CASSYERTALNEKLFF. DNA for the CDR3: TGTGCCAGCAGTTACGAACGGACAGCGCTTAATGAAAAACTGTTTTTT. The V call is TRBV6-5, the J call TRBJ1-4; TRBD1 might be the D (6 bases). Germline assignment: CDR1 MNHEY and CDR2 SVGAGI. V gave up 2 bases and J gave up 4 bases, with 14 bases separating them. The CDR3 totals 16 residues.

V is TRBV7-8 and J is TRBJ2-1; tentatively, D is TRBD2 (6 bases). The V and J ends lost 4 bases and 7 bases respectively, with 17 bases between them. The CDR3 length is 15 residues. Germline V CDR1 and CDR2: SGHVS, FQNEAQ. CDR3 amino acids: CASSSTAGRENEQFF. Here the CDR3 DNA reads TGTGCCAGCAGCTCAACAGCGGGCCGGGAGAATGAGCAGTTCTTC.

This clone has more than one count but fewer than ten. Other DNA variants within this sample encode the same CDR3. V and J are TRBV19 and TRBJ1-5; TRBD1 is a possible D gene (5 bases). Trimming removed 5 bases from V and 4 bases from J, with 9 bases in between. There are 13 residues in the CDR3. CDR1 and CDR2 from the germline V gene are LNHDA and SQIVND (reference sequence). This CDR3 is CASSRDRNQPQHF. DNA for the CDR3: TGTGCCAGTAGTCGAGACAGAAATCAGCCCCAGCATTTT.

The chain is built from TRBV27 and TRBJ2-7; D is possibly TRBD1 (5 bases). The CDR3 loop spans 14 amino acids. V was shortened by 6 bases and J by 0 bases, with 12 bases between the two germline ends. CDR1 and CDR2 (germline): MNHEY, SMNVEV (reference sequence). This CDR3 reads CASSLRADSYEQYF. The CDR3 DNA is TGTGCCAGCAGCCTCAGGGCCGACTCCTACGAGCAGTACTTC.

The gene calls are TRBV5-1 and TRBJ1-6, with D possibly matching TRBD1 (5 bases). The V end lost 6 bases, the J end lost 4 bases, and 14 bases lay between the germline ends. The CDR3 has 15 amino acids. Germline V gene lookup returns CDR1 SGHRS and CDR2 YFSETQ. The CDR3 loop is CASKDGGTYNSPLHF. CDR3 coding DNA: TGCGCCAGCAAGGACGGGGGAACATATAATTCACCCCTCCACTTT.

The genes are TRBV10-3 and TRBJ2-2, with 13 bases aligning to TRBD2. V dropped 5 bases and J dropped 2; count of bases not matched to a gene: 8. The CDR3 loop spans 18 amino acids. The germline V gene encodes CDR1 ENHRY and CDR2 SYGVKD. The CDR3 is CAISKTSGGLQNTGELFF. DNA for the CDR3: TGTGCCATCAGTAAGACTAGCGGGGGGCTCCAAAACACCGGGGAGCTGTTTTTT.

This clone was seen more than once but under ten times. The rearrangement uses TRBV6-5 and TRBJ1-2; 7 nucleotides align to TRBD1. The V gene end was trimmed by 6 bases and the J gene end by 7 bases; junction bases not matched to a gene: 5. The germline V gene encodes CDR1 MNHEY and CDR2 SVGAGI. The CDR3 length is 12 residues. The chain's CDR3 is CASRTGAFGYTF. CDR3 coding DNA: TGTGCCAGCAGAACAGGGGCATTTGGCTACACCTTC.

This rearrangement joins TRBV5-1 to TRBJ2-7; maybe TRBD2 (7 bases). The CDR3 is 17 amino acids. Between the trimmed V and J ends, which lost 1 base and 2 bases, there was a span of 19 bases. Germline lookup yields CDR1 SGHRS and CDR2 YFSETQ. CDR3 sequence: CASSLRTGGQGTYEQYF. The DNA for the CDR3 is TGCGCCAGCAGCTTGAGGACGGGGGGCCAGGGGACCTACGAGCAGTACTTC.

This chain joins TRBV29-1 and TRBJ1-5; no clear D. CDR3 size: 14 residues. The germline V and J ends were trimmed by 4 bases and 2 bases, with 12 bases remaining between them. Germline assignment: CDR1 SQVTM and CDR2 ANQGSEA. The CDR3 nucleotides are TGCAGCGTTGCCCCTGGGCTTGGCAATCAGCCCCAGCATTTT. Its protein product is CSVAPGLGNQPQHF.

The genes are TRBV7-9 and TRBJ2-5; TRBD1 matches at 9 bases. Looked up from germline, CDR1 is SEHNR and CDR2 is FQNEAQ (reference sequence). V shed 4 bases, J shed 2 bases, and the junction held 11 bases outside the gene matches. This CDR3 region has 17 residues. DNA for the CDR3: TGTGCCAGCAGCTCCAAACCCGGGACAGGGAGGCAAGAGACCCAGTACTTC. The encoded protein is CASSSKPGTGRQETQYF.

The chain couples TRBV4-1 to TRBJ2-1; no definite D call. V lost 4 bases and J lost 4, with 14 bases in between. Germline CDR1 is MGHRA and CDR2 is YSYEKL. The CDR3 extends over 15 amino acids. CDR3 bases: TGCGCCAGCAGCCGGCTCTTCCCCATTTACAATGAGCAGTTCTTC. Amino acid sequence: CASSRLFPIYNEQFF.

The V call is TRBV7-8, the J call TRBJ1-1, with D possibly being TRBD1 (5 bases). V lost 1 base, J lost 10 bases, and 13 bases lay in between. Germline V gene lookup returns CDR1 SGHVS and CDR2 FQNEAQ. CDR3 length: 13 residues. CDR3 coding DNA: TGTGCCAGCAGCTTAGGACAGCCACGCATAGCTTTCTTT. Encoded protein: CASSLGQPRIAFF.

The chain links TRBV29-1 to TRBJ2-7; D perhaps matches TRBD1 (5 bases). Trimming left V 0 bases short and J 0 bases short, with 15 bases between. In germline, CDR1 is SQVTM, CDR2 ANQGSEA. The CDR3 length is 16 residues. The chain's CDR3 is CSVEDDRQYGSYEQYF. The CDR3 region has the DNA TGCAGCGTTGAAGATGATCGACAGTACGGCTCCTACGAGCAGTACTTC.

This rearrangement joins TRBV25-1 to TRBJ2-1; weak D call: TRBD2 (6 bases). In germline, CDR1 is MGHDK, CDR2 SYGVNS. The CDR3 runs to 14 residues. The V and J ends lost 6 bases and 7 bases respectively, with 16 bases between them. CDR3 sequence reads: CASSEPGLPNEQFF. DNA of the CDR3: TGTGCCAGCAGCGAACCGGGACTGCCTAATGAGCAGTTCTTC.

The chain combines TRBV6-5 with TRBJ1-2, with 8 bases aligning to TRBD1. Per the germline V gene, CDR1 is MNHEY and CDR2 is SVGAGI. The CDR3 totals 15 residues. The J segment lost 4 bases and the V segment lost 3 bases, leaving 7 bases of the junction unmatched. CDR3 in DNA: TGTGCCAGCAGTTATTCCAGGGGGCCGGGCTATGGCTACACCTTC. Translated, it gives CASSYSRGPGYGYTF.

The chain carries TRBV4-2 and TRBJ2-7; the D gene is possibly TRBD2 (6 bases). Trimming took 0 bases from V and 2 from J, leaving 11 bases between them. Germline assignment: CDR1 LGHNA and CDR2 YNFKEQ. The CDR3 extends over 15 amino acids. The CDR3 DNA reads TGTGCCAGCAGCCAAGAGCCTAGCGCGACCTACGAGCAGTACTTC. Translating it yields CASSQEPSATYEQYF.

The chain employs TRBV28 and TRBJ1-1; TRBD1 is a possible D gene (5 bases). Per the germline V gene, CDR1 is MDHEN and CDR2 is SYDVKM. The V and J ends lost 3 bases and 5 bases respectively, with 10 bases between them. The CDR3 is made up of 13 amino acids. CDR3 residues: CASSFSGETEAFF. The CDR3 bases are TGTGCCAGCAGTTTCTCGGGGGAGACTGAAGCTTTCTTT.

This clone showed up just once. The chain combines TRBV4-2 with TRBJ2-1, with TRBD2 as a possible D gene (7 bases). V was cut by 6 bases and J by 10 bases, with 22 bases left in between. The CDR3 has 15 residues. The germline gives CDR1 LGHNA, CDR2 YNFKEQ. Here the CDR3 reads CASSNGGGDSREQFF. In DNA, the CDR3 is TGTGCCAGCAGTAACGGAGGGGGGGACTCGAGGGAGCAGTTCTTC.

This clone was seen a handful of times. The chain carries TRBV4-1 and TRBJ2-3; D is uncertain. There are 11 residues in the CDR3. CDR1 and CDR2 from the germline V gene are MGHRA and YSYEKL. The V gene lost 6 bases and the J gene lost 5 bases, with 6 bases spanning the gap. CDR3 sequence reads: CASSSGDTQYF. As DNA, the CDR3 is TGCGCCAGCAGTAGTGGAGATACGCAGTATTTT.